The T cell receptor beta chain under discussion was sequenced for a study of blood T cell repertoires in COVID-19 (dated by TCRdb to between 2020 and 2021). At the level of the whole study: The collaborator samples originated in the United States, Italy and Spain and spanned the acute and convalescent phases of COVID-19. The repertoires were released in a freely available public database intended as a resource for research on the immune response to SARS-CoV-2. The samples were drawn from two sources: the first 160 participants of the ongoing ImmuneRACE study, and fewer than 1,500 subjects contributed by 6 global collaborators. The prospective study material was composed of cDNA or gDNA derived from T cells, B-cell-depleted T cells, or PBMCs. Where HLA class I and class II types were available, the types were taken from metadata supplied by the sample provider, not from assay-based typing. The sample metadata nearly always contained a de-identified subject ID, COVID-19 status, age in years and sex. Deeply sampled blood TCRbeta repertoires from subjects exposed to, actively infected with, or recovered from COVID-19 were included in the dataset.

As for this clone: Its antigen is unknown. The input lacks base qualities; no much larger clone sits a single base away.

Overall study outcomes, separate from this receptor: The quantity of clinical and demographic metadata differed by source and by participant and was supplied without curation.

The CDR3 covers 15 residues, taking in both the cysteine and the phenylalanine. Solely the CDR3 DNA is kept, with 45 bases framed from the first base. CDR1 and CDR2, looked up from the germline V gene, are ENHRY and SYGVKD. Relative to germline, V is missing 6 bases and J is missing 0 bases, with 5 bases of the junction outside any gene match. TCRbeta CDR3 regions were amplified from genomic DNA using the immunoSEQ Assay, a bias-controlled multiplex PCR. The authors' analysis ran thus. Within the assay, amplification of reference gene primers was used to estimate how many nucleated cells each sample contained. To quantify the absolute abundance of each unique TCRbeta CDR3 rearrangement, sequence reads were collapsed and filtered. For each sample, productive Simpson clonality was calculated by taking the square root of Simpson's diversity index across productive rearrangements. TCRdb limited this immuneACCESS table to in-frame rearrangements with V and J called. A share of clones is missing; checked studies link under half to unresolved V genes, and the rest is unexplained. V and J calls and clone size come straight from that table; D and trimming were deduced from the DNA. In this sample the table shows hundreds of thousands of clones, approximately 90% of which occur a single time. The top ten clonotypes cover roughly an eighth of the sample.

At one collaborating source in Seattle, patients were enrolled during active infection and were followed longitudinally through the course of disease. Whole blood was collected in K2EDTA tubes by collaborating institutions according to the institutions' own protocols. For TCRbeta analysis, collaborators shipped samples in one of three forms: frozen whole blood, isolated PBMCs, or DNA extracted from either of those sample types. Material for sequencing was peripheral blood. The chain was built from TRBV10-3 and TRBJ1-1; 9 nucleotides in the junction match TRBD1. This receptor was obtained from a woman between 45 and 60 years old with COVID-19, enrolled during active disease. The CDR3 protein: CAIRGQGGLNTEAFF. The nucleotide sequence reads as follows: TGTGCCATCAGGGGACAGGGCGGGCTGAACACTGAAGCTTTCTTT.